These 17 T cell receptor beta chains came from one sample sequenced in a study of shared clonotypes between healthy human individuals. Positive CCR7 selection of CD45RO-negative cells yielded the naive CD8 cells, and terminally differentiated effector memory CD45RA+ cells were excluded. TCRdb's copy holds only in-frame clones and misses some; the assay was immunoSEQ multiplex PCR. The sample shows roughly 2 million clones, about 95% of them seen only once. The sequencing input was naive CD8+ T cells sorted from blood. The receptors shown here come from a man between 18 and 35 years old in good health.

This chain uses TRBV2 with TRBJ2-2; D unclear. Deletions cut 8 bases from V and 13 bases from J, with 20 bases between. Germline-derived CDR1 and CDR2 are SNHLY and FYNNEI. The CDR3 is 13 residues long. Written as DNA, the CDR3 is TGTGCCAGCTCCCGGATAAAGGTCCCCGGGCTGTTTTTT. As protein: CASSRIKVPGLFF.

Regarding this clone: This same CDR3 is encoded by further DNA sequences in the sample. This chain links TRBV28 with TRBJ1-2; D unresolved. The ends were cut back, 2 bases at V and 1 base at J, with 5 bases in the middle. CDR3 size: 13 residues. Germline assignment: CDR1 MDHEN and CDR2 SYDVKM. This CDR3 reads CASSLQVNYGYTF. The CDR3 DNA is TGTGCCAGCAGTTTACAGGTTAACTATGGCTACACCTTC.

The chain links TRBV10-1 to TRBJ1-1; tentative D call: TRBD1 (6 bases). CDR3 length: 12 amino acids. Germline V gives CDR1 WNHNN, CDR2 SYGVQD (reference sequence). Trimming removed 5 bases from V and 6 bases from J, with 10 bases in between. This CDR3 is CASSLRTAEAFF. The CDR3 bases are TGCGCCAGCAGTCTCAGGACAGCTGAAGCTTTCTTT.

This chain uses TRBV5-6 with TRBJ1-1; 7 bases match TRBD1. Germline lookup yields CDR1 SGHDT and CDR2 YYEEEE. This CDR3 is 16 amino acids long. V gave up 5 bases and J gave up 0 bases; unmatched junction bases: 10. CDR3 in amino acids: CASSILQGSVNTEAFF. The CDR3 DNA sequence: TGTGCCAGCAGTATTCTACAGGGGAGCGTGAACACTGAAGCTTTCTTT.

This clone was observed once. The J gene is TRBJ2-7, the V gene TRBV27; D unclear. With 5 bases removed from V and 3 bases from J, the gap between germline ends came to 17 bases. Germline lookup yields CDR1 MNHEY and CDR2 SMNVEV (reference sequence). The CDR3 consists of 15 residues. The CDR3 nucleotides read TGTGCCAGCAGTCCCATTGGTAGCTCAGGCTACGAGCAGTACTTC. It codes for CASSPIGSSGYEQYF.

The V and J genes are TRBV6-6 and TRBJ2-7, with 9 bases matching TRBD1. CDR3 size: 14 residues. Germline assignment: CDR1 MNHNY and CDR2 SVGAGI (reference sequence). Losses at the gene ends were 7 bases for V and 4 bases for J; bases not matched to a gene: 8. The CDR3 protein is CASTPGTGTYEQYF. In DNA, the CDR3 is TGTGCCAGCACCCCCGGGACAGGGACGTACGAGCAGTACTTC.

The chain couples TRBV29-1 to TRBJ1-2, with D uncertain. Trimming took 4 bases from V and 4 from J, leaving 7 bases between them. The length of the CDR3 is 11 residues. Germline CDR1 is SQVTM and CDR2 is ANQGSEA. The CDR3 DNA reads TGCAGCGTTGGAGAAGGCTATGGCTACACCTTC. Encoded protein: CSVGEGYGYTF.

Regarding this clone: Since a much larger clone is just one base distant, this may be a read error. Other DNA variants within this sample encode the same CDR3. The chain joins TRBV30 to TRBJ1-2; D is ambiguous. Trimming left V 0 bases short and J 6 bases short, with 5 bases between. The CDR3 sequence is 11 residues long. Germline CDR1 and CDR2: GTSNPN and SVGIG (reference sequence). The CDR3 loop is CAWSVLDGYTF. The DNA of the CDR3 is TGTGCCTGGAGTGTACTGGATGGCTACACCTTC. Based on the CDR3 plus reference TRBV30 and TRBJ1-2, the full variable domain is SQTIHQWPATLVQPVGSPLSLECTVEGTSNPNLYWYRQAAGRGLQLLFYSVGIGQISSEVPQNLSASRPQDRQFILSSKKLLLSDSGFYLCAWSVLDGYTFGSGTRLTVV.

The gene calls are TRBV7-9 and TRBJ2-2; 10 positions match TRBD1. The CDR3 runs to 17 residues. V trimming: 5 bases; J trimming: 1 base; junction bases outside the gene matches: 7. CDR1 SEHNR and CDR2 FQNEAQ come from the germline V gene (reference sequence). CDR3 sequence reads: CASSPRTGGRNTGELFF. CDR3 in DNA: TGTGCCAGCAGCCCCCGGACAGGGGGGAGGAACACCGGGGAGCTGTTTTTT.

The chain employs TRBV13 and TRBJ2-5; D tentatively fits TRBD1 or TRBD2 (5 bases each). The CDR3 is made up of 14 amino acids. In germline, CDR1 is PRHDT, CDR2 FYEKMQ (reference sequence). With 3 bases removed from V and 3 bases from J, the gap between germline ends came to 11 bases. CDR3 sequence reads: CASSFWGIEETQYF. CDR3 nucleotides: TGTGCCAGCAGCTTTTGGGGGATTGAAGAGACCCAGTACTTC. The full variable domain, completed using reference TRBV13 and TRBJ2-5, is AAGVIQSPRHLIKEKRETATLKCYPIPRHDTVYWYQQGPGQDPQFLISFYEKMQSDKGSIPDRFSAQQFSDYHSELNMSSLELGDSALYFCASSFWGIEETQYFGPGTRLLVL.

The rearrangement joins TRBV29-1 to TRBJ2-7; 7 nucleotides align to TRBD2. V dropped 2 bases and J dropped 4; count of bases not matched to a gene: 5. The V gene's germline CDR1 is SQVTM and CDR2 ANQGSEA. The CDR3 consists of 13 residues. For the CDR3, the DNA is TGCAGCGTTGAATTGACTAGCAGTTACGAGCAGTACTTC. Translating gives CSVELTSSYEQYF.

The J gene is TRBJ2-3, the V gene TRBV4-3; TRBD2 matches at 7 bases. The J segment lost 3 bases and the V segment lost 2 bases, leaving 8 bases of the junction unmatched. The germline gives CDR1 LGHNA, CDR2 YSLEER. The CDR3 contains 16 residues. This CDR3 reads CASSQFAGEGTDTQYF. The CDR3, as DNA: TGCGCCAGCAGCCAATTTGCGGGAGAAGGTACAGATACGCAGTATTTT.

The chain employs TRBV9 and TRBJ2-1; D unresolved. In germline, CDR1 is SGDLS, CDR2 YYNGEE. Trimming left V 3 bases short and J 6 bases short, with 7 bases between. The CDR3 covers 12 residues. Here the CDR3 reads CASSATRNEQFF. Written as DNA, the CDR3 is TGTGCCAGCAGCGCCACACGCAATGAGCAGTTCTTC. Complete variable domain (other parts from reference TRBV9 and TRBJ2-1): DSGVTQTPKHLITATGQRVTLRCSPRSGDLSVYWYQQSLDQGLQFLIQYYNGEERAKGNILERFSAQQFPDLHSELNLSSLELGDSALYFCASSATRNEQFFGPGTRLTVL.

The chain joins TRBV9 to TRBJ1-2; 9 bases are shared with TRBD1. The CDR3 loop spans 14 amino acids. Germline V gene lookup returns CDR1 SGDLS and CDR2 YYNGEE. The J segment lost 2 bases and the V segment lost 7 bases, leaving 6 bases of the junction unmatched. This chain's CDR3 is CASSPGTGNYGYTF. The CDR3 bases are TGTGCCAGCTCCCCCGGGACAGGGAACTATGGCTACACCTTC.

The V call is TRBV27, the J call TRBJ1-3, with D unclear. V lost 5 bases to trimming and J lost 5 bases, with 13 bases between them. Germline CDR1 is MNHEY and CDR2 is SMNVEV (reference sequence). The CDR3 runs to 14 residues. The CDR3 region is CASSPFWDRNTIYF. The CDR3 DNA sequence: TGTGCCAGCAGTCCGTTTTGGGATAGAAACACCATATATTTT.

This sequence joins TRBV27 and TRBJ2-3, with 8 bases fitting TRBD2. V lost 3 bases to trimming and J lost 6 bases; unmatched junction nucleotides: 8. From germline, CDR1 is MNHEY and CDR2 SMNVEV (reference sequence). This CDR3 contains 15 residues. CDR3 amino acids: CASSFIGTRDDTQYF. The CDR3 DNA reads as TGTGCCAGCAGTTTTATCGGGACTAGGGACGATACGCAGTATTTT.

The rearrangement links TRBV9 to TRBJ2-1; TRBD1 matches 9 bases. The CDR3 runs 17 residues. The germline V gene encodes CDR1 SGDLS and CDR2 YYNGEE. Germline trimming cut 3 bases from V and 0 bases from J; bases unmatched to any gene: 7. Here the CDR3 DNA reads TGTGCCAGCAGCGGACTATCGGGACAGGGCTCCTACAATGAGCAGTTCTTC. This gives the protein CASSGLSGQGSYNEQFF.